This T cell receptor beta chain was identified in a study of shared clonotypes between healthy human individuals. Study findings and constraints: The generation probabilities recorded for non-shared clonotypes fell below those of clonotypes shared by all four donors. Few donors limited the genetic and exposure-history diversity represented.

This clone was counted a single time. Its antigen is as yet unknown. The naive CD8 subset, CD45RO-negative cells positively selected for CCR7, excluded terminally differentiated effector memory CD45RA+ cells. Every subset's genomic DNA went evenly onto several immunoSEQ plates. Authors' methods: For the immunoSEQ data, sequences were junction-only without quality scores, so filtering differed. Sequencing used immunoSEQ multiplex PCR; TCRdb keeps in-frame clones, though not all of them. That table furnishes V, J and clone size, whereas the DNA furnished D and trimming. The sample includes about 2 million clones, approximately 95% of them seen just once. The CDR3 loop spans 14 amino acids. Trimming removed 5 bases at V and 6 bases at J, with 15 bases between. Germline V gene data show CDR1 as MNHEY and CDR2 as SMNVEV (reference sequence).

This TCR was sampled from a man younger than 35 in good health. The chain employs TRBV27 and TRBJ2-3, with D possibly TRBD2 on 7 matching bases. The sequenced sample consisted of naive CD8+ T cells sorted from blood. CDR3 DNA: TGTGCCAGCAGTCCGAGGGGGGGCCAGGATACGCAGTATTTT. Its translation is CASSPRGGQDTQYF.